The rows below give T cell receptor beta chains drawn from one sample of a study of shared clonotypes between healthy human individuals. Profiled with immunoSEQ multiplex PCR; TCRdb holds only in-frame clones, not every one. Of roughly 1 million clones detected, about 77% appear once; the ten largest clones hold over 1.3%. Sequenced input: memory CD4+ T cells sorted from blood. These receptor sequences come from a man between 18 and 29 years old in good health. The CDR3 runs from the conserved cysteine through the conserved F or W. The order of the fields is V gene, J gene, clone size, D gene, CDR3 protein, CDR3 DNA. D genes are given only for firm matches. Size tells how often a clone was seen (once, few, many) or the class of an expanded clone, and some rows leave it out.

>TRBV6-5|TRBJ1-2|-|TRBD1
CASSTKQGAGGYTF
TGTGCCAGCAGTACCAAACAGGGGGCGGGTGGCTACACCTTC
>TRBV25-1|TRBJ1-1|-|-
CASSQPTGQAFF
TGTGCCAGCAGCCAACCGACAGGCCAAGCTTTCTTT
>TRBV7-6|TRBJ2-7|-|-
CASSLAGSYEQYF
TGTGCCAGCAGCTTGGCAGGGTCCTACGAGCAGTACTTC
>TRBV6-5|TRBJ1-1|-|-
CASSRTQGRGAFF
TGTGCCAGCAGCCGGACACAGGGACGAGGAGCTTTCTTT
>TRBV7-9|TRBJ1-2|-|TRBD1
CASSPSPRGGNYGYTF
TGTGCCAGCAGCCCCTCCCCCCGAGGGGGCAACTATGGCTACACCTTC
>TRBV27|TRBJ1-1|-|-
CASSLGGHNVQAFF
TGTGCCAGCAGTTTAGGTGGGCATAACGTCCAAGCTTTCTTT
>TRBV6-1|TRBJ1-2|-|-
CASLRDKPHGYTF
TGTGCCAGCCTTCGGGACAAGCCGCACGGCTACACCTTC
>TRBV28|TRBJ1-2|once|-
CASSFEGGSRQATNYGYTF
TGTGCCAGCAGCTTTGAGGGGGGGTCGAGACAGGCTACTAACTATGGCTACACCTTC
>TRBV6-6|TRBJ1-5|-|-
CASTPTGLSSNQPQHF
TGTGCCAGCACTCCGACCGGGCTCAGTAGCAATCAGCCCCAGCATTTT
>TRBV18|TRBJ2-3|many|TRBD2
CASSPLAGGTDTQYF
TGTGCCAGCTCACCCCTAGCGGGGGGCACAGATACGCAGTATTTT
>TRBV2|TRBJ1-1|-|-
CASSRDVRGPAFF
TGTGCCAGCAGCCGCGACGTTCGAGGGCCAGCTTTCTTT
>TRBV30|TRBJ2-7|-|-
CAWSVRGPGEQYF
TGTGCCTGGAGTGTACGGGGGCCTGGGGAGCAGTACTTC
>TRBV27|TRBJ2-1|-|TRBD2
CASSPGLAGVNEQFF
TGTGCCAGCAGTCCGGGACTAGCGGGAGTAAATGAGCAGTTCTTC
>TRBV11-1|TRBJ2-7|few|-
CASSLRPQPYEQYF
TGTGCCAGCAGCCTTCGGCCACAGCCCTACGAGCAGTACTTC
>TRBV5-6|TRBJ2-1|-|-
CASSRNWGRSYNEQFF
TGTGCCAGCAGTAGAAATTGGGGGAGATCCTACAATGAGCAGTTCTTC
>TRBV6-1|TRBJ2-7|many|TRBD1
CASSPGQTYEQYF
TGTGCCAGCTCTCCGGGACAGACCTACGAGCAGTACTTC
>TRBV9|TRBJ1-1|few|-
CASSAFGNTEAFF
TGTGCCAGCAGCGCCTTCGGGAACACTGAAGCTTTCTTT
>TRBV7-2|TRBJ2-3|-|TRBD2
CASSLAGGSRTDTQYF
TGTGCCAGCAGCTTAGCTGGCGGGAGTCGCACAGATACGCAGTATTTT
>TRBV27|TRBJ2-7|-|-
CASSLSPHPYEQYF
TGTGCCAGCAGTTTATCTCCTCATCCCTACGAGCAGTACTTC
>TRBV27|TRBJ2-7|once|-
CASSSWTGGEQYF
TGTGCCAGCAGTTCGTGGACCGGTGGGGAGCAGTACTTC
>TRBV29-1|TRBJ2-1|few|TRBD1
CSAEGDRMYNEQFF
TGCAGCGCTGAAGGGGACAGAATGTACAATGAGCAGTTCTTC
>TRBV7-3|TRBJ2-7|few|-
CASSEQGGNPQYF
TGTGCCAGCAGCGAACAGGGCGGGAATCCGCAGTACTTC
>TRBV7-8|TRBJ1-5|-|-
CASSQITGFQPQHF
TGTGCCAGCAGCCAGATTACAGGGTTTCAGCCCCAGCATTTT
>TRBV7-2|TRBJ2-7|-|TRBD2
CASSVLAGVSHEQYF
TGTGCCAGCAGCGTACTAGCGGGAGTCTCCCACGAGCAGTACTTC
>TRBV15|TRBJ2-5|-|-
CATSRGAQERTQYF
TGTGCCACCAGCAGAGGGGCCCAGGAGCGGACCCAGTACTTC
>TRBV6-6|TRBJ2-3|-|-
CASRSIPSTDTQYF
TGTGCCAGCAGGTCTATTCCTAGCACAGATACGCAGTATTTT
>TRBV5-1|TRBJ2-7|-|-
CASSLEGGSSYEQYF
TGCGCCAGCAGCTTGGAAGGGGGGAGCTCCTACGAGCAGTACTTC
>TRBV27|TRBJ2-6|-|-
CASSLWGSGANVLTF
TGTGCCAGCAGTTTATGGGGCTCTGGGGCCAACGTCCTGACTTTC
>TRBV7-2|TRBJ2-3|-|TRBD2
CASSRPPAGVISDTQYF
TGTGCCAGCAGCCGGCCCCCAGCGGGAGTAATTTCAGATACGCAGTATTTT
>TRBV28|TRBJ1-3|-|-
CASRGGVPPSIYF
TGTGCCAGCAGAGGCGGGGTACCCCCCTCCATATATTTT
>TRBV21-1|TRBJ2-5|-|-
CASSTPDRDEETQYF
TGTGCCAGCAGCACTCCGGACAGGGATGAAGAGACCCAGTACTTC
>TRBV4-1|TRBJ2-3|-|TRBD2
CASSQLSSGSPTDTQYF
TGCGCCAGCAGCCAATTGTCTAGCGGGAGTCCGACAGATACGCAGTATTTT
>TRBV4-1|TRBJ2-1|few|TRBD2
CASSQAYPGLARNEQFF
TGCGCCAGCAGCCAAGCCTACCCGGGACTAGCGAGGAATGAGCAGTTCTTC
>TRBV19|TRBJ1-2|-|-
CASSRSSEYGYTF
TGTGCCAGTAGTAGGTCTTCGGAATATGGCTACACCTTC
>TRBV7-2|TRBJ2-3|-|-
CASTFPGRSTDTQYF
TGTGCCAGCACATTCCCGGGACGGAGCACAGATACGCAGTATTTT
>TRBV28|TRBJ2-7|once|TRBD1
CASTPGQGPSEQYF
TGTGCCAGCACCCCGGGACAGGGGCCTTCGGAGCAGTACTTC
>TRBV10-2|TRBJ2-7|-|-
CASSGGTQSYEQYF
TGCGCCAGCAGTGGGGGGACACAGTCCTACGAGCAGTACTTC
>TRBV7-2|TRBJ2-2|few|-
CASSVRTGELFF
TGTGCCAGCAGCGTCCGCACCGGGGAGCTGTTTTTT
>TRBV28|TRBJ1-5|-|-
CASSLRRGPRGQPQHF
TGTGCCAGCAGTTTACGTCGCGGGCCTCGCGGTCAGCCCCAGCATTTT
>TRBV5-4|TRBJ2-1|-|TRBD1
CASSPKYGDSSFGEQFF
TGTGCCAGCAGCCCTAAGTATGGGGACAGCAGTTTTGGTGAGCAGTTCTTC
>TRBV5-8|TRBJ1-1|-|-
CASSYKRGLMNTEAFF
TGTGCCAGCAGCTACAAGAGGGGCTTAATGAACACTGAAGCTTTCTTT
>TRBV4-2|TRBJ2-3|-|-
CASSQELIGDTQYF
TGTGCCAGCAGCCAAGAACTGATAGGGGATACGCAGTATTTT
>TRBV23-1|TRBJ1-1|once|-
CASSRLNSKGSTEAFF
TGCGCCAGCAGTCGCCTGAACAGCAAAGGTAGCACTGAAGCTTTCTTT
>TRBV28|TRBJ1-6|few|-
CASSLGREVYNSPLHF
TGTGCCAGCAGTTTAGGCAGGGAGGTGTATAATTCACCCCTCCACTTT
>TRBV27|TRBJ2-6|-|TRBD1
CASSPRRQGAGGANVLTF
TGTGCCAGCAGTCCCCGACGACAGGGGGCAGGGGGGGCCAACGTCCTGACTTTC
>TRBV10-2|TRBJ1-1|few|-
CASSVDLATEAFF
TGCGCCAGCAGCGTGGATTTGGCCACTGAAGCTTTCTTT
>TRBV18|TRBJ2-2|once|-
CASSPREAPSGELFF
TGTGCCAGCTCACCACGGGAAGCCCCGTCCGGGGAGCTGTTTTTT
>TRBV19|TRBJ2-4|-|-
CASSIDESGRRYF
TGTGCCAGTAGTATAGACGAGTCGGGGAGGAGGTACTTC
>TRBV19|TRBJ1-2|-|-
CASSSRTGPSYGYTF
TGTGCCAGTAGTTCCCGGACCGGGCCGTCCTATGGCTACACCTTC
>TRBV6-5|TRBJ1-1|-|-
CASSYRASEAFF
TGTGCCAGCAGTTACAGGGCCTCTGAAGCTTTCTTT
>TRBV2|TRBJ1-2|-|-
CASSERQGLGYGYTF
TGTGCCAGCAGTGAACGGCAGGGGTTAGGGTATGGCTACACCTTC
>TRBV4-3|TRBJ2-3|few|-
CASSQDLNRVTDTQYF
TGCGCCAGCAGCCAAGATCTCAACAGGGTGACAGATACGCAGTATTTT
>TRBV19|TRBJ1-5|-|TRBD1
CASTTEGRGVNQPQHF
TGTGCCAGTACTACGGAGGGCAGGGGGGTCAATCAGCCCCAGCATTTT
>TRBV7-9|TRBJ2-1|-|-
CASSLEEDEQFF
TGTGCCAGCAGCTTAGAAGAGGATGAGCAGTTCTTC